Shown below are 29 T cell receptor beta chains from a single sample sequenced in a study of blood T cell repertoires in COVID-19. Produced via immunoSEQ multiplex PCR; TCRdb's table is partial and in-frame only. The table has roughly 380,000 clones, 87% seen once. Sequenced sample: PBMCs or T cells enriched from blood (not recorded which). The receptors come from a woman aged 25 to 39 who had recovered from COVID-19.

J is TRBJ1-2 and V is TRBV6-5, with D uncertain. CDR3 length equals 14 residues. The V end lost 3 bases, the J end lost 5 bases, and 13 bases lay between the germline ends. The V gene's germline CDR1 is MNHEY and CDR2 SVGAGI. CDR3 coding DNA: TGTGCCAGCAGTTATGCGGCGGGAGTGTATGGCTACACCTTC. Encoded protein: CASSYAAGVYGYTF.

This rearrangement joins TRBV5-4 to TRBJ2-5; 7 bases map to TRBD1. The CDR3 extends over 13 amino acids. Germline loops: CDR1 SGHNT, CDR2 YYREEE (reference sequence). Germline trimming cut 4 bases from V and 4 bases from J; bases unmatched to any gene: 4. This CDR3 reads CASSLQGRETQYF. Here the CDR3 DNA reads TGTGCCAGCAGCCTACAGGGGAGAGAGACCCAGTACTTC. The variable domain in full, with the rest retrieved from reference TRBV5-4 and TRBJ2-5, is ETGVTQSPTHLIKTRGQQVTLRCSSQSGHNTVSWYQQALGQGPQFIFQYYREEENGRGNFPPRFSGLQFPNYSSELNVNALELDDSALYLCASSLQGRETQYFGPGTRLLVL.

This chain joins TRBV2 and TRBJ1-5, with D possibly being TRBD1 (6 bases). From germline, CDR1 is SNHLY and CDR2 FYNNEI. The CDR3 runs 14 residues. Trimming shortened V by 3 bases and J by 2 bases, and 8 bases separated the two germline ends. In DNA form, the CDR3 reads TGTGCCAGCAGTGAGGACAGCGGCAATCAGCCCCAGCATTTT. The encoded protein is CASSEDSGNQPQHF.

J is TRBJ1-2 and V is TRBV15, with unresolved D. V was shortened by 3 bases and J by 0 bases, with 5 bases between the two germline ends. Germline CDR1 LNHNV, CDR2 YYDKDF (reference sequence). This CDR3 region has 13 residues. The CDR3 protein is CATSSRANYGYTF. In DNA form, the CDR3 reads TGTGCCACCAGCAGCCGGGCTAACTATGGCTACACCTTC.

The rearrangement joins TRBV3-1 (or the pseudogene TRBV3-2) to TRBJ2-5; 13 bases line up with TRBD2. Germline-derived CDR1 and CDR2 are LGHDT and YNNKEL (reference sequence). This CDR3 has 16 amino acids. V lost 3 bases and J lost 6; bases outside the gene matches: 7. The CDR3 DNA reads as TGTGCCAGCAGCCATCTCTGGACTAGCGGGAGCAAGACCCAGTACTTC. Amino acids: CASSHLWTSGSKTQYF.

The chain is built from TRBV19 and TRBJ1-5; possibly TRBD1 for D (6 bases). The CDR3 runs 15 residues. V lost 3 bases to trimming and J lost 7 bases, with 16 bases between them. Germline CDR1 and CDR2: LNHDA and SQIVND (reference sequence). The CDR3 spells CASSIPFRGGQPQHF. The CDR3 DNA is TGTGCCAGTAGTATTCCTTTCAGGGGAGGGCAGCCCCAGCATTTT.

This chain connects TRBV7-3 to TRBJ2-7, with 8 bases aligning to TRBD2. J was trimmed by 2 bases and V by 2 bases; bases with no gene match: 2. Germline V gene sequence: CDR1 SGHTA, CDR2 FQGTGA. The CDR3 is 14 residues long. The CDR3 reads CASSLAGGTYEQYF. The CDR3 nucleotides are TGTGCCAGCAGCTTAGCGGGGGGAACCTACGAGCAGTACTTC.

This chain's CDR3 is CASSGTSGAYEQYF. CDR3 DNA sequence: TGTGCCAGCAGTGGGACTAGCGGGGCCTACGAGCAGTACTTC. The V and J genes are TRBV27 and TRBJ2-7; TRBD2 aligns across 13 bases. Germline CDR1 MNHEY, CDR2 SMNVEV (reference sequence). Unmatched junction bases numbered 0, after V lost 5 bases and J lost 2 bases. This CDR3 spans 14 amino acids.

CDR3 DNA: TGTGCCAGCACCAAACAGGGATCCGGGAACTATGGCTACACCTTC. This gives the protein CASTKQGSGNYGYTF. The J gene is TRBJ1-2, the V gene TRBV27; tentative D call: TRBD1 (6 bases). Trimming cost V 7 bases and J 2 bases, with 17 bases left between them. The germline V gene encodes CDR1 MNHEY and CDR2 SMNVEV (reference sequence). The CDR3 runs 15 residues.

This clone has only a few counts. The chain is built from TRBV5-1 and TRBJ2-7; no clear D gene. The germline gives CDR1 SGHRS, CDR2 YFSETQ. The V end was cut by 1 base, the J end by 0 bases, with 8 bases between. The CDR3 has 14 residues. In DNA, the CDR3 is TGCGCCAGCAGCTTGAAACAGACCTCCTACGAGCAGTACTTC. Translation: CASSLKQTSYEQYF.

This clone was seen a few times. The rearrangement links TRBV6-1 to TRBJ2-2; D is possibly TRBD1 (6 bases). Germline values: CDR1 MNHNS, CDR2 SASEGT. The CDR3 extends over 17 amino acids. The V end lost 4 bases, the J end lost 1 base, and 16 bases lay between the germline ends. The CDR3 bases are TGTGCCAGCAGTGGGGGGCCTATCGACCAGAACACCGGGGAGCTGTTTTTT. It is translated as CASSGGPIDQNTGELFF.

CDR3: CASSRTANTEAFF. The DNA for the CDR3 is TGTGCCAGCAGTCGGACAGCAAACACTGAAGCTTTCTTT. The chain links TRBV6-5 to TRBJ1-1; the D gene is possibly TRBD1 (6 bases). CDR1 is MNHEY and CDR2 is SVGAGI in the germline V gene. V was clipped by 5 bases and J by 2 bases, with 9 bases between them. CDR3 length equals 13 residues.

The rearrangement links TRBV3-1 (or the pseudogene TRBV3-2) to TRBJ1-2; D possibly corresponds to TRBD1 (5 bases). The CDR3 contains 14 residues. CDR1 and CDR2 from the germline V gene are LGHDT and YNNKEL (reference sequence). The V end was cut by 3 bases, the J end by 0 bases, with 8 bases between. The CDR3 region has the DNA TGTGCCAGCAGCCAGGCGGGGGCTAACTATGGCTACACCTTC. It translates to CASSQAGANYGYTF.

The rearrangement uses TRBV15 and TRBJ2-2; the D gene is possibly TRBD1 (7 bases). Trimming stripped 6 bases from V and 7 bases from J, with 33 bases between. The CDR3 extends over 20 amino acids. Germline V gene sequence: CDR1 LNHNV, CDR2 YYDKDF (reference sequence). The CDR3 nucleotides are TGTGCCACCAGTATCCACCCCGGACTAAAGGGAGTTCAGGGGGGCGGGGAGCTGTTTTTT. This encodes CATSIHPGLKGVQGGGELFF.

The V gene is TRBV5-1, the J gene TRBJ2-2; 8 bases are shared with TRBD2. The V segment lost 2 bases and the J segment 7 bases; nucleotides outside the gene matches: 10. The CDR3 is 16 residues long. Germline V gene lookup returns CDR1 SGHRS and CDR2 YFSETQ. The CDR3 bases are TGCGCCAGCAGCTTTTCTGACTCAGCGGGAGTCGGGGAGCTGTTTTTT. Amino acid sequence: CASSFSDSAGVGELFF.

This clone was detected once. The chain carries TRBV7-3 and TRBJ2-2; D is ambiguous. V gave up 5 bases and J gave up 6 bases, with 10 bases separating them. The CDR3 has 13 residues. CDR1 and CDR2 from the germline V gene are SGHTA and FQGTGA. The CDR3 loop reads CASSPVKSGELFF. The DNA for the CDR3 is TGTGCCAGCAGCCCCGTTAAATCCGGGGAGCTGTTTTTT.

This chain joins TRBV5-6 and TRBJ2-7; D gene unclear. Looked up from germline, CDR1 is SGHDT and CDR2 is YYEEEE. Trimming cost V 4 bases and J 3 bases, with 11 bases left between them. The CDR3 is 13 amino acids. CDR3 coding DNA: TGTGCCAGCAGCGAGGTGGCCCGCTACGAGCAGTACTTC. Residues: CASSEVARYEQYF.

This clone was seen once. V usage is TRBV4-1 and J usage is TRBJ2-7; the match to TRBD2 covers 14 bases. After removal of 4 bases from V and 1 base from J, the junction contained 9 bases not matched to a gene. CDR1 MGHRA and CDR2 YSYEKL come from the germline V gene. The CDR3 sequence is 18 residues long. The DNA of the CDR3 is TGCGCCAGCAGCCTCGAACCGGGACTAGCGGGAGCTTCCTACGAGCAGTACTTC. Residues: CASSLEPGLAGASYEQYF.

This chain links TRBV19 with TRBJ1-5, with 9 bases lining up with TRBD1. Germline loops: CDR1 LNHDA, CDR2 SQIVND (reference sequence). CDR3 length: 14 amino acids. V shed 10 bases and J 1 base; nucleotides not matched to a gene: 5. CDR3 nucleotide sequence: TGTGCCACCGTGGACAGGGGAAGCAATCAGCCCCAGCATTTT. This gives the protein CATVDRGSNQPQHF. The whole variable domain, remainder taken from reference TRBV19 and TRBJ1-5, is DGGITQSPKYLFRKEGQNVTLSCEQNLNHDAMYWYRQDPGQGLRLIYYSQIVNDFQKGDIAEGYSVSREKKESFPLTVTSAQKNPTAFYLCATVDRGSNQPQHFGDGTRLSIL.

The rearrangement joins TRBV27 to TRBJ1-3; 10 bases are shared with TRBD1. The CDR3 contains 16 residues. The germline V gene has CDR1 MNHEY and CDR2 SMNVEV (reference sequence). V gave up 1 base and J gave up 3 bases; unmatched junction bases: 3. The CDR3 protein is CASSLYGTGDGNTIYF. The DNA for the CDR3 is TGTGCCAGCAGTTTATACGGGACAGGGGATGGAAACACCATATATTTT.

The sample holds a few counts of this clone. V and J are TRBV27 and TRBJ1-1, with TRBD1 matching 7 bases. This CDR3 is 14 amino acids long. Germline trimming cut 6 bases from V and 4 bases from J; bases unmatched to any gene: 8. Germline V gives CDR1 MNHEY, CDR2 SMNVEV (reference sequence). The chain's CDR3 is CASSRQGKVTEAFF. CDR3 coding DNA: TGTGCCAGCAGCCGACAGGGAAAGGTCACTGAAGCTTTCTTT.

The CDR3 region has the DNA TGTGCCATCAGCTCGGGTGGGGACTCTTCCCCCTCTTCTAGTGGCTACACCTTC. This translates into CAISSGGDSSPSSSGYTF. This chain joins TRBV10-3 and TRBJ1-2; a weak D match, TRBD1 (5 bases). This CDR3 comprises 18 residues. From germline, CDR1 is ENHRY and CDR2 SYGVKD. Trimming pared 6 bases from V and 7 bases from J, leaving 30 bases between.

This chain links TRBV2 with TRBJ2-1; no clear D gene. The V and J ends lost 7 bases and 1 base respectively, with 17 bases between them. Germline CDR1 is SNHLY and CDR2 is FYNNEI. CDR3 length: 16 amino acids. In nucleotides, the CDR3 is TGTGCCAGCAACCTGAACAGCCACCCTTCCTACAATGAGCAGTTCTTC. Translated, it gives CASNLNSHPSYNEQFF.

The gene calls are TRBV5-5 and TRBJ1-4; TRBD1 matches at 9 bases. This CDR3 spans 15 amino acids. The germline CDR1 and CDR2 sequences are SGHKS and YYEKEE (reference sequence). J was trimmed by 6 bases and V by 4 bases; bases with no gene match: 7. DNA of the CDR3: TGTGCCAGCAGCCTACAGGGGGCTCAAGATGAAAAACTGTTTTTT. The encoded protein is CASSLQGAQDEKLFF.

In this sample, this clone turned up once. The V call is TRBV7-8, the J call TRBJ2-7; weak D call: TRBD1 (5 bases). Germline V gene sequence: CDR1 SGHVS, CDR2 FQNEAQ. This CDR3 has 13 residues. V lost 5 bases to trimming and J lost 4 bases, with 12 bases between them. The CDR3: CASSADTLYEQYF. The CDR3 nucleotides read TGTGCCAGCAGCGCGGACACCTTATACGAGCAGTACTTC. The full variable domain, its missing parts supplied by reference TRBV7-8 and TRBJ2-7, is GAGVSQSPRYKVAKRGQDVALRCDPISGHVSLFWYQQALGQGPEFLTYFQNEAQLDKSGLPSDRFFAERPEGSVSTLKIQRTQQEDSAVYLCASSADTLYEQYFGPGTRLTVT.

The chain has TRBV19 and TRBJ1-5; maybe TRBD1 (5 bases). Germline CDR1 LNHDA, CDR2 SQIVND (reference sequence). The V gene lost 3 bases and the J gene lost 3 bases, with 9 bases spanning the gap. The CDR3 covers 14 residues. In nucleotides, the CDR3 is TGTGCCAGTAGTATGATAGGGGACAATCAGCCCCAGCATTTT. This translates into CASSMIGDNQPQHF.

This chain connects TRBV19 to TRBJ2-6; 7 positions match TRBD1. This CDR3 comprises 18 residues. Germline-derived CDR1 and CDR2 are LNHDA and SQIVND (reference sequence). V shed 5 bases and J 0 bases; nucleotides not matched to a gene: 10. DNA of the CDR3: TGTGCCAGTAGTCCACCAACAGGGGCTCCCTCTGGGGCCAACGTCCTGACTTTC. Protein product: CASSPPTGAPSGANVLTF.

CDR3: CASSLPPQGSPLHF. The CDR3 DNA sequence: TGCGCCAGCAGCTTGCCCCCACAGGGTTCACCCCTCCACTTT. The chain has TRBV5-1 and TRBJ1-6; tentatively, D is TRBD1 (6 bases). The germline CDR1 and CDR2 sequences are SGHRS and YFSETQ. The CDR3 is made up of 14 amino acids. V was clipped by 1 base and J by 9 bases, with 11 bases between them.

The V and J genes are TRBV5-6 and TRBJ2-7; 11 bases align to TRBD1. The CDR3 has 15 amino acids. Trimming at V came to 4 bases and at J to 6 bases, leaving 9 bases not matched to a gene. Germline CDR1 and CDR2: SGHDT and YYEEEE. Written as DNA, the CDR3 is TGTGCCAGCAGCCCGGGGGACAGGGGGGTCCGCGAGCAGTACTTC. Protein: CASSPGDRGVREQYF.